This TCR beta chain emerged from a study of CD8 T cells in Susac syndrome. The CDR3 consists of 15 residues. Germline V lookup: CDR1 SGHRS, CDR2 YFSETQ. V lost 0 bases and J 5 bases, leaving 14 bases between the germline ends. Reverse transcription of roughly 0.5 to 1 ug RNA was carried out with random hexamers. TCRdb re-analysed the immunoSEQ multiplex PCR reads in MiXCR, keeping a single row per CDR3 protein. The sample lists about 150,000 distinct CDR3 sequences; roughly 96% were seen once. V gene TRBV5-1 combines with J gene TRBJ1-1; unclear D gene. This clonotype was obtained from a human donor with multiple sclerosis. Material for sequencing was CD8+ T cells from PBMCs. CDR3 region: CASSLAMVELTEAFF. CDR3 nucleotides: TGCGCCAGCAGCTTGGCCATGGTGGAGTTGACTGAAGCTTTCTTT.